The entry below gives a single T cell receptor (beta chain) sequence along with its context. This record comes from a study of blood T cells in healthy people across ages. Then a second PCR, running about 6 to 12 cycles, was carried out with a sample-barcoded 5' primer and a J-beta primer mix. Via MiXCR, TCRdb re-called the 5' RACE reads, giving one row per CDR3 protein. The sample has 750,000 to 850,000 distinct CDR3 sequences, about 25% seen once. The CDR3 consists of 12 residues. Germline CDR1 and CDR2: SQVTM and ANQGSEA. The same sample was also used in a study of T cells of mothers and their children. As that report states: The TCR beta CDR3 read count exceeded 9.5 million for each mother and was a few million for each child.

This TCR was sampled from a boy aged 5-17 years in good health. Input material: blood. The chain couples TRBV29-1 to TRBJ2-5; D is unclear. The J call may be wrong; the DNA end is better matched by TRBJ2-7. Here the CDR3 DNA reads TGCAGCGTTGAAGTTCACAGCTACGAGCAGTACTTC. This sequence encodes CSVEVHSYEQYF.